The present TCR beta chain was sequenced within a study of blood T cell repertoires in COVID-19. As for the study in general: Italy, Spain and the United States were the sources of the convalescent and acute COVID-19 samples. PBMCs, B-cell-depleted T cells, or T cells were the source of the cDNA or gDNA that made up the material.

Study processing details: Reference gene primer amplification yielded estimated nucleated cell counts. TCRdb keeps only in-frame clones here, not all; method: immunoSEQ multiplex PCR. That table supplies the V and J calls and clone size; D and trimming were determined from the DNA. The sample consists of about 130,000 clones, over 75% of them appearing once. The CDR3 totals 15 residues. The ends lost 8 bases at V and 1 base at J; junction bases unmatched: 5. CDR1 and CDR2 (germline): LNHDA, SQIVND (reference sequence). The chain employs TRBV19 and TRBJ1-5, with 10 bases aligning to TRBD1. The clonotype comes from a woman aged 60 to 75 with acute or convalescent COVID-19. Sequenced: peripheral blood. The CDR3 here is CASGMTGGSNQPQHF. The CDR3 nucleotides are TGTGCCAGTGGAATGACAGGGGGCAGCAATCAGCCCCAGCATTTT.